This T cell receptor beta chain was obtained from a study of T-cell reconstitution after alpha-beta-depleted transplantation in children. Study observations and caveats: There were some patients whose high TCRbeta diversity at day 60 came from surviving recipient T cells and thymic progenitors. There were reportedly several hundred expanded graft clones from which alpha-beta T cells came about two months after transplant.

As it was prepared, the TCRbeta library received unique molecular identifiers. TCRdb used MiXCR to reprocess the PCR reads, holding one entry per CDR3 protein. This sample has about 300,000 distinct CDR3 sequences, with over 9% found just once. This clonotype was found many times. Its antigen is undetermined. The material was PBMCs, obtained before TCRalphabeta/CD19-depleted stem cell transplant. This sequence originates from a boy in the first two years of life with acute myeloid leukemia, due to receive a stem cell transplant.

CDR3 sequence reads: CASSLPQGPRGELFF. CDR3 bases: TGTGCCAGCAGTTTGCCCCAGGGTCCCCGAGGGGAGCTGTTTTTT. The chain recombines TRBV12-3 or TRBV12-4 with TRBJ2-2; a weak D match, TRBD1 (5 bases). Deletions cut 3 bases from V and 8 bases from J, with 16 bases between. The CDR3 has 15 amino acids.